This T cell receptor beta chain appears in the sequencing data of a study of blood T cell repertoires in COVID-19. Study details: T cells, B-cell-depleted T cells, or PBMCs provided the cDNA or gDNA that served as material.

Assay used: immunoSEQ multiplex PCR; TCRdb lists only in-frame clones, some missing. The sample has roughly 78,000 clones, roughly 86% seen once. Germline CDR1 reads KGHDR; CDR2 reads SFDVKD. The length of the CDR3 is 16 residues. The J segment lost 8 bases and the V segment lost 0 bases, leaving 7 bases of the junction unmatched. The source of this sequence is an older woman with acute or convalescent COVID-19. The sequenced sample was peripheral blood. The gene calls are TRBV24-1 and TRBJ2-1; 9 positions agree with TRBD2. The CDR3 region is CATSDLQSGRRDEQFF. CDR3 DNA sequence: TGTGCCACCAGTGATTTGCAAAGCGGGAGGAGAGATGAGCAGTTCTTC.